The 5 T cell receptor beta chains below come from one sample, sequenced in a study of blood T cell repertoires in COVID-19. Repertoires were generated with immunoSEQ multiplex PCR, while TCRdb's copy carries only in-frame clones and drops some. The sample has 100,000 or so clones, 80% seen once; the top ten hold roughly 29%. Sequenced input: peripheral blood. The source of these receptors is a man between 65 and 80 years old with active or convalescent COVID-19.

In its sample, this clone was seen once. The chain is built from TRBV6-2 or TRBV6-3 and TRBJ2-1; D possibly corresponds to TRBD2 (5 bases). Germline CDR1 MNHEY, CDR2 SVGEGT. The germline V and J ends were trimmed by 6 bases and 10 bases, with 22 bases remaining between them. The CDR3 is 15 amino acids. The CDR3 region has the DNA TGTGCCAGCAGCCCTCTAGGAGGCAGTCCACGGGAGCAGTTCTTC. It specifies CASSPLGGSPREQFF.

The V call is TRBV6-5, the J call TRBJ1-6; no clear D gene. Trimming cost V 4 bases and J 7 bases, with 14 bases left between them. Germline V gene data show CDR1 as MNHEY and CDR2 as SVGAGI. CDR3 length: 15 amino acids. The CDR3, as DNA: TGTGCCAGCAGTTTCCACTTAAGGAGGAATTCACCCCTCCACTTT. Translation gives CASSFHLRRNSPLHF.

This chain connects TRBV27 to TRBJ1-6; TRBD1 agrees at 7 bases. After removal of 5 bases from V and 4 bases from J, the junction contained 5 bases not matched to a gene. This CDR3 region has 15 residues. Germline V CDR1 and CDR2: MNHEY, SMNVEV (reference sequence). The CDR3 region is CASSPGQVYNSPLHF. In nucleotides, the CDR3 is TGTGCCAGCAGTCCCGGACAGGTTTATAATTCACCCCTCCACTTT.

The CDR3 region has the DNA TGTGCCAGCAGACGACTAGCGGGAGAGGATGTGGAGGGAGAGACCCAGTACTTC. Encoded protein: CASRRLAGEDVEGETQYF. The V gene is TRBV2, the J gene TRBJ2-5; 12 nucleotides match TRBD2. This CDR3 is 18 amino acids long. From germline, CDR1 is SNHLY and CDR2 FYNNEI. Trimming cost V 6 bases and J 4 bases; bases outside gene matches: 15.

The chain recombines TRBV6-5 with TRBJ1-5; D not certain. The CDR3 extends over 13 amino acids. CDR1 and CDR2 (germline): MNHEY, SVGAGI. V was cut by 6 bases and J by 0 bases, with 6 bases left in between. The CDR3 sequence: CASSQSSNQPQHF. In DNA form, the CDR3 reads TGTGCCAGCAGCCAGTCTAGCAATCAGCCCCAGCATTTT.